The T cell receptor (beta chain) described here comes from a study of cytomegalovirus exposure and HLA in healthy donors. The PCR employed 60 Vbeta primers together with 13 Jbeta primers. The assay was immunoSEQ multiplex PCR, and TCRdb's table has in-frame clones only and misses some. The repertoire holds 63,000 or so clones, with around four fifths as singletons. Trimming cost V 3 bases and J 4 bases, with 13 bases left between them. This CDR3 has 15 residues. Germline assignment: CDR1 MGHDK and CDR2 SYGVNS. The receptor was isolated from a woman in her 30s in good health and CMV-seropositive. The material sequenced was PBMCs. This chain connects TRBV25-1 to TRBJ1-3; D call uncertain. CDR3 sequence: CASSDPRVGGNTIYF. CDR3 nucleotide sequence: TGTGCCAGCAGTGATCCGCGGGTGGGAGGAAACACCATATATTTT.